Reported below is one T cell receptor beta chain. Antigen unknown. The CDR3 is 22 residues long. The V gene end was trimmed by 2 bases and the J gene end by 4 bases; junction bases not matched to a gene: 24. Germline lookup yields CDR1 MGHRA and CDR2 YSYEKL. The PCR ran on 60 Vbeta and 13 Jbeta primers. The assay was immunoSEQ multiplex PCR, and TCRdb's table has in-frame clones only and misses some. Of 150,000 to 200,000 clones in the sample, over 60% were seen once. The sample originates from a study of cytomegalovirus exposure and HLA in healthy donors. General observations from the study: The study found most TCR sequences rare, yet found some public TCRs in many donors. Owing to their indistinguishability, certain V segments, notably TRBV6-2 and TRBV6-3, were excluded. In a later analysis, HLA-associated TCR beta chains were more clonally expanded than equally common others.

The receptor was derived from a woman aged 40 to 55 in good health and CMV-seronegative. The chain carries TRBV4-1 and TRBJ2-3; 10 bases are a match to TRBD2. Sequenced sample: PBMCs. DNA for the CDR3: TGCGCCAGCAGCCAAAAGTCCCCGGGACTAGCGACGATTATTCAAAGTGCAGATACGCAGTATTTT. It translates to CASSQKSPGLATIIQSADTQYF.